The 18 T cell receptor beta chains given below trace back to one sample, sequenced in a study of CD8 T cells in ankylosing spondylitis. TCRdb re-called the 5' RACE reads through MiXCR, storing one row per CDR3 protein. The sample lists 150,000 to 200,000 distinct CDR3 sequences; around 16% were seen once. Sequencing used blood, either unsorted or a sorted T cell fraction (not recorded which). The receptors originated from a male donor with ankylosing spondylitis or in good health (not recorded which).

This rearrangement joins TRBV24-1 to TRBJ2-7; 9 bases line up with TRBD1. Germline assignment: CDR1 KGHDR and CDR2 SFDVKD. V shed 5 bases, J shed 0 bases, and the junction held 4 bases outside the gene matches. CDR3 length: 15 amino acids. The CDR3 DNA follows: TGTGCCACCAGTGTCGGACAGGGGAACTCCTACGAGCAGTACTTC. Its translation is CATSVGQGNSYEQYF.

This clonotype has ten or more counts. This chain connects TRBV5-1 to TRBJ2-1, with 10 bases fitting TRBD2. This CDR3 contains 16 residues. Germline V gene data show CDR1 as SGHRS and CDR2 as YFSETQ. V was clipped by 0 bases and J by 6 bases; unmatched bases: 6. DNA of the CDR3: TGCGCCAGCAGCTTGGGATCTAGCGGGAGTGGCAATGAGCAGTTCTTC. It specifies CASSLGSSGSGNEQFF. The complete variable domain, with remaining parts taken from reference TRBV5-1 and TRBJ2-1, reads KAGVTQTPRYLIKTRGQQVTLSCSPISGHRSVSWYQQTPGQGLQFLFEYFSETQRNKGNFPGRFSGRQFSNSRSEMNVSTLELGDSALYLCASSLGSSGSGNEQFFGPGTRLTVL.

This clonotype was found many times. CDR3 sequence (DNA): TGCGCCAGCAGCTTGGGGCTCTCTGGAAACACCATATATTTT. Translating gives CASSLGLSGNTIYF. V gene TRBV5-1 combines with J gene TRBJ1-3; no firm D call. The ends were cut back, 0 bases at V and 0 bases at J, with 4 bases in the middle. The germline V gene has CDR1 SGHRS and CDR2 YFSETQ. The CDR3 runs to 14 residues.

This clonotype was seen ten or more times. The CDR3 spells CASSLGIDNEQFF. The CDR3 DNA sequence: TGTGCCAGCAGTTTAGGGATCGACAATGAGCAGTTCTTC. This chain links TRBV12-3 or TRBV12-4 with TRBJ2-1; D unclear. This CDR3 contains 13 residues. With 1 base removed from V and 5 bases from J, the gap between germline ends came to 6 bases.

At least ten counts were recorded for this clonotype. The V gene is TRBV6-5, the J gene TRBJ2-7; no clear D gene. V was shortened by 6 bases and J by 5 bases, with 17 bases between the two germline ends. The CDR3 consists of 14 residues. Germline V CDR1 and CDR2: MNHEY, SVGAGI. DNA of the CDR3: TGTGCCAGCAGGCCCCCGGGCAGTCACCACGAGCAGTACTTC. It translates to CASRPPGSHHEQYF.

The chain carries TRBV6-1 and TRBJ1-1, with 10 nucleotides matching TRBD1. Trimming cost V 6 bases and J 8 bases; bases outside gene matches: 12. This CDR3 has 15 amino acids. CDR1 is MNHNS, CDR2 SASEGT, per germline. In DNA form, the CDR3 reads TGTGCCAGCAGCTCGGCCGGGACAGGGGTGGGCGAAGCTTTCTTT. Protein: CASSSAGTGVGEAFF.

The J gene is TRBJ1-1, the V gene TRBV5-1; D uncertain. Looked up from germline, CDR1 is SGHRS and CDR2 is YFSETQ. Trimming removed 1 base at V and 6 bases at J, with 16 bases between. CDR3 length: 15 residues. The CDR3 sequence: CASSLFGQSAAEAFF. DNA of the CDR3: TGCGCCAGCAGCTTGTTCGGGCAGTCGGCCGCTGAAGCTTTCTTT.

As to this clonotype: A much more abundant neighbour one base away suggests this may be a read error. V usage is TRBV5-1 and J usage is TRBJ2-7; 14 positions match TRBD2. Germline V lookup: CDR1 SGHRS, CDR2 YFSETQ. The CDR3 loop spans 16 amino acids. The CDR3 is CATSTGTSGSYYEQYF. CDR3 in DNA: TGCGCCACCAGCACCGGGACTAGCGGGAGTTATTACGAGCAGTACTTC.

The V gene is TRBV6-5, the J gene TRBJ2-5; D is unresolved. CDR1 and CDR2 (germline): MNHEY, SVGAGI. Deletions cut 0 bases from V and 0 bases from J, with 11 bases between. This CDR3 spans 16 amino acids. In DNA, the CDR3 is TGTGCCAGCAGTTACTCGCTACCCCCAAACCAAGAGACCCAGTACTTC. It translates to CASSYSLPPNQETQYF.

This clonotype was seen at least ten times. This rearrangement joins TRBV7-8 to TRBJ2-2; TRBD2 aligns across 8 bases. Germline-derived CDR1 and CDR2 are SGHVS and FQNEAQ. The junction had 17 bases not matched to a gene; V was cut back by 10 bases and J by 4 bases. The CDR3 loop spans 17 amino acids. This CDR3 reads CAIKLSPDGRATGELFF. In DNA, the CDR3 is TGTGCCATTAAATTGTCGCCCGACGGGAGGGCCACCGGGGAGCTGTTTTTT.

The J gene is TRBJ2-3, the V gene TRBV6-5; 9 bases fit TRBD1. The V segment lost 2 bases and the J segment 0 bases; nucleotides outside the gene matches: 3. CDR1 and CDR2 from the germline V gene are MNHEY and SVGAGI. The CDR3 spans 16 residues. CDR3 nucleotide sequence: TGTGCCAGCAGTTACCGGGGACAGGGTAGCACAGATACGCAGTATTTT. Translation gives CASSYRGQGSTDTQYF.

This clonotype appeared many times. The genes are TRBV6-1 and TRBJ2-3; TRBD2 matches 7 bases. The junction had 9 bases not matched to a gene; V was cut back by 3 bases and J by 0 bases. Germline V lookup: CDR1 MNHNS, CDR2 SASEGT. The CDR3 has 17 amino acids. DNA of the CDR3: TGTGCCAGCAGTGATCGTTCGGGGGGAACTAGCACAGATACGCAGTATTTT. Encoded protein: CASSDRSGGTSTDTQYF.

This clonotype turned up a few times. The J gene is TRBJ2-7, the V gene TRBV20-1, with TRBD2 matching 12 bases. V dropped 5 bases and J dropped 0; count of bases not matched to a gene: 5. The CDR3 totals 15 residues. Germline assignment: CDR1 DFQATT and CDR2 SNEGSKA (reference sequence). CDR3 sequence (DNA): TGCAGTGCTCCGACTAGCGGGAGTTTCTCCTACGAGCAGTACTTC. Residues: CSAPTSGSFSYEQYF.

This clonotype has a handful of counts. The rearrangement links TRBV18 to TRBJ1-2; TRBD1 aligns across 7 bases. This CDR3 region has 14 residues. V lost 0 bases and J lost 4; bases outside the gene matches: 2. Per germline, CDR1 KGHSH and CDR2 LQKENI. The CDR3 sequence is CASSPPDRAYGYTF. In DNA form, the CDR3 reads TGTGCCAGCTCACCACCTGACAGGGCCTATGGCTACACCTTC.

The chain links TRBV20-1 to TRBJ2-1, with 11 bases fitting TRBD2. J was trimmed by 0 bases and V by 4 bases; bases with no gene match: 8. The CDR3 totals 17 residues. Looked up from germline, CDR1 is DFQATT and CDR2 is SNEGSKA (reference sequence). The CDR3 spells CSAMGLAVDSSYNEQFF. For the CDR3, the DNA is TGCAGTGCTATGGGACTAGCGGTTGATAGCTCCTACAATGAGCAGTTCTTC.

This clonotype was observed many times. The chain links TRBV20-1 to TRBJ2-1; 8 nucleotides agree with TRBD2. Losses at the gene ends were 3 bases for V and 7 bases for J; bases not matched to a gene: 11. The germline CDR1 and CDR2 sequences are DFQATT and SNEGSKA (reference sequence). The CDR3 has 15 residues. CDR3 residues: CSASFGRAFENEQFF. The DNA for the CDR3 is TGCAGTGCTAGTTTCGGGAGGGCGTTTGAGAATGAGCAGTTCTTC.

The rearrangement links TRBV28 to TRBJ1-1; a possible D gene is TRBD1 (6 bases). The V and J ends lost 5 bases and 1 base respectively, with 11 bases between them. The CDR3 is 14 amino acids. In germline, CDR1 is MDHEN, CDR2 SYDVKM. In DNA, the CDR3 is TGTGCCAGCAGTCCACAGGGTCCGAACACTGAAGCTTTCTTT. Translation gives CASSPQGPNTEAFF. Together with reference TRBV28 and TRBJ1-1, the CDR3 gives the full variable domain: DVKVTQSSRYLVKRTGEKVFLECVQDMDHENMFWYRQDPGLGLRLIYFSYDVKMKEKGDIPEGYSVSREKKERFSLILESASTNQTSMYLCASSPQGPNTEAFFGQGTRLTVV.

The chain has TRBV3-1 and TRBJ2-1; TRBD1 agrees at 8 bases. CDR3 length: 16 residues. Germline V gives CDR1 LGHDT, CDR2 YNNKEL (reference sequence). V was pared by 5 bases and J by 6 bases, with 12 bases of the junction left unmatched. The CDR3 sequence is CASSSISRGLVNEQFF. DNA of the CDR3: TGTGCCAGCAGCTCGATCTCCAGGGGGCTGGTCAATGAGCAGTTCTTC.